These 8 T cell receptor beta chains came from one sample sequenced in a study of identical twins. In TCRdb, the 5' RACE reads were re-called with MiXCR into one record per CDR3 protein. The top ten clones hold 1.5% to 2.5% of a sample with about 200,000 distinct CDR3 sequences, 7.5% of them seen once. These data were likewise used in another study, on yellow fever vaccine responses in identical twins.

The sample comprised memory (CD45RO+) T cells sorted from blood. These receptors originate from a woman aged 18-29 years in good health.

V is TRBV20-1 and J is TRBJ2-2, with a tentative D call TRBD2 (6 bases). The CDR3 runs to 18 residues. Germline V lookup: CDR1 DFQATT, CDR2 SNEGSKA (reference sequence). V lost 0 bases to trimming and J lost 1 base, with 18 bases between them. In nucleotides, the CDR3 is TGCAGTGCTAGAGAGCTCAGGCTAGCGAACCAGAACACCGGGGAGCTGTTTTTT. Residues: CSARELRLANQNTGELFF.

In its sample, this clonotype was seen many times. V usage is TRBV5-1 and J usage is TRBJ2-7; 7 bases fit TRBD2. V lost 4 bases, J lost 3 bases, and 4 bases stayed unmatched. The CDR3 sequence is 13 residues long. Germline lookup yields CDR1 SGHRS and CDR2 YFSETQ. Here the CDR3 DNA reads TGCGCCAGCAGCCTCCCGGGGGGCTACGAGCAGTACTTC. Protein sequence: CASSLPGGYEQYF.

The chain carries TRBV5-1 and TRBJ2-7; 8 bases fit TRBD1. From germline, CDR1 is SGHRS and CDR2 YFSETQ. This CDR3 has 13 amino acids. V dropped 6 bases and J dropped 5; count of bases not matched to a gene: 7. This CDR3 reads CASTSDRGNEQYF. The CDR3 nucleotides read TGCGCCAGCACCTCAGACAGGGGCAACGAGCAGTACTTC.

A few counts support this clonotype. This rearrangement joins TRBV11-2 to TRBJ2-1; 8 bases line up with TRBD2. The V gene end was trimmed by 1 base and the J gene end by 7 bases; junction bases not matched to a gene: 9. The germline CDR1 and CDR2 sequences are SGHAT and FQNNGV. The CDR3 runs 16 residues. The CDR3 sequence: CASSLVFGRVGNEQFF. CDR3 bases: TGTGCCAGCAGCTTAGTTTTCGGGAGGGTGGGGAATGAGCAGTTCTTC.

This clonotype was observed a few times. In DNA form, the CDR3 reads TGTGCCAGCAGTTACGGACAGGGTGGTCAGCCCCAGCATTTT. This sequence encodes CASSYGQGGQPQHF. V is TRBV7-9 and J is TRBJ1-5, with 8 bases that match TRBD1. From germline, CDR1 is SEHNR and CDR2 FQNEAQ (reference sequence). The CDR3 sequence is 14 residues long. V lost 6 bases and J lost 6; bases outside the gene matches: 7.

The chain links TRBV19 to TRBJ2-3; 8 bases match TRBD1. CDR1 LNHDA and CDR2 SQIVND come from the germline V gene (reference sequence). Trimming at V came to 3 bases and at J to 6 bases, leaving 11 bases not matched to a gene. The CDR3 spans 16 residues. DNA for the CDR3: TGTGCCAGTAGTATTATCCGCCCGACAGGGGCCGATACGCAGTATTTT. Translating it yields CASSIIRPTGADTQYF.

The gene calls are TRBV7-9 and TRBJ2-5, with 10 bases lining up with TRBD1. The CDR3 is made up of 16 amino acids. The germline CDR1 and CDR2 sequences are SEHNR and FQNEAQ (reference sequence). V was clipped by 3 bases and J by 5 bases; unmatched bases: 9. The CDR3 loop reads CASSLYLDRGRETQYF. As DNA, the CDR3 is TGTGCCAGCAGCTTGTACCTTGACAGGGGGCGGGAGACCCAGTACTTC.

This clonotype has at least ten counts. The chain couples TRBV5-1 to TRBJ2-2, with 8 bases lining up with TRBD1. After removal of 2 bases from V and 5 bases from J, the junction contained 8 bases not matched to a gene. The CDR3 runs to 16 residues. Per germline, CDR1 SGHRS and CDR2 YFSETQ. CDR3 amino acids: CASSFNGQGETGELFF. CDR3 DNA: TGCGCCAGCAGCTTTAACGGACAGGGCGAAACCGGGGAGCTGTTTTTT.